These 32 T cell receptor beta chains were all obtained from the same sample, sequenced in a study of beta chain features in type 1 diabetes. Isolated RNA was reverse transcribed in full, so expressed TCRB transcripts were sequenced. TCRdb's copy holds only in-frame clones and misses some; the assay was immunoSEQ multiplex PCR. The repertoire consists of about 240,000 clones, with 27% occurring once and the leading ten covering about 3.9%. The sequenced sample was central memory CD4+ T cells from blood. The receptors were sampled from a man aged 30 to 39 in good health.

The rearrangement links TRBV27 to TRBJ2-2, with 9 bases identical to TRBD1. The CDR3 is 16 residues long. The V gene end was trimmed by 2 bases and the J gene end by 4 bases; junction bases not matched to a gene: 5. The V gene's germline CDR1 is MNHEY and CDR2 SMNVEV (reference sequence). In DNA form, the CDR3 reads TGTGCCAGCAGTTTAGGGGGACAGGGAGGCACCGGGGAGCTGTTTTTT. This codes for CASSLGGQGGTGELFF.

This clone was observed a few times. The genes are TRBV29-1 and TRBJ2-1; no clear D gene. Looked up from germline, CDR1 is SQVTM and CDR2 is ANQGSEA. CDR3 length equals 11 residues. With 7 bases removed from V and 4 bases from J, the gap between germline ends came to 8 bases. For the CDR3, the DNA is TGCAGCGCTGCAAATTACAATGAGCAGTTCTTC. It specifies CSAANYNEQFF.

V usage is TRBV29-1 and J usage is TRBJ2-7, with D possibly matching TRBD1 (6 bases). Trimming left V 3 bases short and J 5 bases short, with 17 bases between. Germline assignment: CDR1 SQVTM and CDR2 ANQGSEA. This CDR3 contains 14 residues. This CDR3 reads CSVDATQGRHEQYF. As DNA, the CDR3 is TGCAGCGTTGATGCCACCCAGGGGCGTCACGAGCAGTACTTC.

J is TRBJ2-5 and V is TRBV7-8; 9 bases are shared with TRBD1. The CDR3 loop spans 16 amino acids. CDR1 SGHVS and CDR2 FQNEAQ come from the germline V gene. V dropped 5 bases and J dropped 1; count of bases not matched to a gene: 8. CDR3: CASSMKRDRAQETQYF. In nucleotides, the CDR3 is TGTGCCAGCAGCATGAAACGGGACAGGGCCCAAGAGACCCAGTACTTC.

As to this clone: One junction end disagrees with the germline gene, perhaps due to a read error. Other DNA sequences in the sample encode the same CDR3. The V gene is TRBV14, the J gene TRBJ2-5, with D possibly being TRBD1 (7 bases). The CDR3 has 15 amino acids. Germline CDR1 is SGHDN and CDR2 is FVKESK. CDR3 sequence: CASSQDRGTVETQYF. The CDR3 nucleotides read TGTGCCAGCAGCCAAGATCGGGGGACAGTCGAGACTCAGTACTTC.

This clone was counted only a few times. V gene TRBV28 combines with J gene TRBJ2-1; 7 positions match TRBD2. The CDR3 totals 13 residues. Germline CDR1 MDHEN, CDR2 SYDVKM. Trimming removed 6 bases from V and 10 bases from J; junction bases left unmatched: 9. CDR3 region: CASRSSGDREQFF. The CDR3 nucleotides are TGTGCCAGCAGGTCTAGCGGAGACCGAGAGCAGTTCTTC.

The table lists this clone with a few counts. V usage is TRBV6-5 and J usage is TRBJ2-5, with TRBD2 identical over 7 bases. Germline lookup yields CDR1 MNHEY and CDR2 SVGAGI. V was clipped by 5 bases and J by 2 bases; unmatched bases: 5. CDR3 length: 14 residues. CDR3: CASSRSGKQETQYF. The CDR3 bases are TGTGCCAGCAGTAGGAGCGGGAAACAAGAGACCCAGTACTTC.

The genes are TRBV7-9 and TRBJ2-7; D ambiguous. The germline gives CDR1 SEHNR, CDR2 FQNEAQ (reference sequence). The CDR3 has 13 residues. V was pared by 1 base and J by 7 bases, with 11 bases between. For the CDR3, the DNA is TGTGCCAGCAGCTTAGGATGGGGTCGGGAGCAGTACTTC. This sequence encodes CASSLGWGREQYF.

Regarding this clone: This likely stems from a read error, as it lies one base from a far larger clone. The chain combines TRBV5-6 with TRBJ2-3; D is unclear. The V end was cut by 3 bases, the J end by 0 bases, with 2 bases between. Germline lookup yields CDR1 SGHDT and CDR2 YYEEEE. CDR3 length: 12 amino acids. This CDR3 reads CASSSSTDTQYF. In DNA, the CDR3 is TGTGCCAGCAGCTCGAGCACAGATACGCAGTATTTT.

As concerns this clone: The sample holds other DNA sequences that translate to the same CDR3. The rearrangement uses TRBV5-6 and TRBJ2-1, with a possible D match to TRBD2 (5 bases). CDR1 and CDR2 from the germline V gene are SGHDT and YYEEEE. The CDR3 spans 12 residues. V lost 3 bases to trimming and J lost 9 bases, with 10 bases between them. CDR3 bases: TGTGCCAGCAGCTCCCGTCGGGGTGAGCAGTTCTTC. Protein product: CASSSRRGEQFF.

The genes are TRBV30 and TRBJ1-1; no clear D. V was clipped by 2 bases and J by 0 bases, with 10 bases between them. The V gene's germline CDR1 is GTSNPN and CDR2 SVGIG (reference sequence). This CDR3 region has 14 residues. The CDR3 bases are TGTGCCTGGAGTCGGACGGGTATGAACACTGAAGCTTTCTTT. It yields the protein CAWSRTGMNTEAFF.

The gene calls are TRBV9 and TRBJ2-3, with D perhaps given as TRBD1 or TRBD2 (5 bases each). The V end was cut by 4 bases, the J end by 0 bases, with 9 bases between. This CDR3 region has 14 residues. Germline CDR1 SGDLS, CDR2 YYNGEE. CDR3 loop: CASSFGTSTDTQYF. CDR3 bases: TGTGCCAGCAGCTTTGGGACCAGCACAGATACGCAGTATTTT.

The table lists this clone with a few counts. J is TRBJ2-1 and V is TRBV7-9; 10 bases fit TRBD2. The length of the CDR3 is 15 residues. V lost 5 bases, J lost 6 bases, and 7 bases stayed unmatched. In germline, CDR1 is SEHNR, CDR2 FQNEAQ (reference sequence). The CDR3, as DNA: TGTGCCAGCAGCCGTAGCGGGAGGATCTCCAATGAGCAGTTCTTC. Amino acid sequence: CASSRSGRISNEQFF.

This chain links TRBV5-5 with TRBJ2-6; D uncertain. Trimming took off 0 bases at V and 2 bases at J, with 9 bases between the two ends. CDR1 is SGHKS, CDR2 YYEKEE, per germline (reference sequence). The CDR3 has 16 residues. The CDR3 loop reads CASSLVSRAGANVLTF. In DNA, the CDR3 is TGTGCCAGCAGCTTGGTGTCCCGAGCTGGGGCCAACGTCCTGACTTTC.

This clone has just a few counts. The gene calls are TRBV29-1 and TRBJ2-7; no firm D call. Germline values: CDR1 SQVTM, CDR2 ANQGSEA. This CDR3 region has 11 residues. The CDR3 loop reads CGIEESREQYF. Written as DNA, the CDR3 is TGCGGGATCGAGGAATCTCGGGAGCAGTACTTC.

This clone appeared a few times. The J gene is TRBJ2-5, the V gene TRBV27; 11 bases align to TRBD2. This CDR3 is 14 amino acids long. The germline V gene has CDR1 MNHEY and CDR2 SMNVEV (reference sequence). Trimming at V came to 3 bases and at J to 7 bases, leaving 4 bases not matched to a gene. The CDR3 reads CASSFGLAGGTQYF. The CDR3 DNA sequence: TGTGCCAGCAGTTTTGGGCTAGCGGGGGGGACCCAGTACTTC.

V usage is TRBV5-6 and J usage is TRBJ2-1; the match to TRBD2 covers 11 bases. This CDR3 region has 15 residues. Unmatched junction bases numbered 4, after V lost 2 bases and J lost 6 bases. Germline CDR1 and CDR2: SGHDT and YYEEEE. The CDR3, as DNA: TGTGCCAGCAGCTTAACTAGCGGGGGTTTCAATGAGCAGTTCTTC. It codes for CASSLTSGGFNEQFF. Full variable domain (rest looked up from reference TRBV5-6 and TRBJ2-1): DAGVTQSPTHLIKTRGQQVTLRCSPKSGHDTVSWYQQALGQGPQFIFQYYEEEERQRGNFPDRFSGHQFPNYSSELNVNALLLGDSALYLCASSLTSGGFNEQFFGPGTRLTVL.

This clone was detected many times. Other DNA sequences of this sample code for an identical CDR3. The chain combines TRBV5-1 with TRBJ2-3; no firm D call. Trimming cost V 0 bases and J 0 bases, with 5 bases left between them. Germline CDR1 and CDR2: SGHRS and YFSETQ. CDR3 size: 14 residues. This chain's CDR3 is CASSLAESTDTQYF. The CDR3 DNA is TGCGCCAGCAGCTTGGCCGAGAGCACAGATACGCAGTATTTT.

CDR3 coding DNA: TGCGCCAGCAGCCAGGGGCAGGGGAATGAAAAACTGTTTTTT. It encodes CASSQGQGNEKLFF. The chain links TRBV4-3 to TRBJ1-4; a weak D match, TRBD1 (6 bases). This CDR3 contains 14 residues. In germline, CDR1 is LGHNA, CDR2 YSLEER. Trimming cost V 3 bases and J 5 bases, with 10 bases left between them.

The chain employs TRBV18 and TRBJ1-5; D might be TRBD1 (6 bases). This CDR3 is 15 amino acids long. Trimming pared 3 bases from V and 7 bases from J, leaving 16 bases between. Germline CDR1 reads KGHSH; CDR2 reads LQKENI. CDR3 bases: TGTGCCAGCTCACCCCAGCAGGGGCTCGGACAGCCCCAGCATTTT. Residues: CASSPQQGLGQPQHF.

The chain uses TRBV27 and TRBJ1-1; D is unresolved. Trimming shortened V by 4 bases and J by 1 base, and 10 bases separated the two germline ends. Germline values: CDR1 MNHEY, CDR2 SMNVEV (reference sequence). This CDR3 has 14 residues. CDR3 in DNA: TGTGCCAGCAGTTCCTCTCCAGGGAACACTGAAGCTTTCTTT. Translation gives CASSSSPGNTEAFF.

This clone has a handful of counts. The chain links TRBV5-1 to TRBJ1-2; the D is unclear. This CDR3 comprises 14 residues. V gave up 0 bases and J gave up 2 bases, with 8 bases separating them. Germline values: CDR1 SGHRS, CDR2 YFSETQ. CDR3 nucleotide sequence: TGCGCCAGCAGCTTGGATTTAGCAAACTATGGCTACACCTTC. This translates into CASSLDLANYGYTF.

The chain is built from TRBV7-9 and TRBJ2-1; 8 nucleotides line up with TRBD2. Germline CDR1 and CDR2: SEHNR and FQNEAQ (reference sequence). V lost 5 bases to trimming and J lost 10 bases; unmatched junction nucleotides: 16. The CDR3 spans 16 residues. The CDR3 DNA follows: TGTGCCAGCAGCCCCGACGGGACTAGACTCTTCAGGGAGCAGTTCTTC. It translates to CASSPDGTRLFREQFF.

Comment on this clone: Different DNA sequences within this sample yield the same CDR3. The rearrangement joins TRBV20-1 to TRBJ2-7; the D is unclear. The CDR3 runs 11 residues. Trimming stripped 6 bases from V and 3 bases from J, with 9 bases between. Germline CDR1 reads DFQATT; CDR2 reads SNEGSKA (reference sequence). CDR3 amino acids: CSAPRGYEQYF. Here the CDR3 DNA reads TGCAGTGCCCCGCGAGGCTACGAGCAGTACTTC.

This clone occurred a few times. V usage is TRBV7-2 and J usage is TRBJ2-5, with TRBD1 as a possible D gene (6 bases). Trimming took 2 bases from V and 5 from J, leaving 18 bases between them. From germline, CDR1 is SGHTA and CDR2 FQGNSA. CDR3 length equals 16 residues. The CDR3 is CASSLFGTLPGETQYF. The CDR3 DNA reads as TGTGCCAGCAGCTTATTCGGGACACTTCCCGGGGAGACCCAGTACTTC.

The genes are TRBV30 and TRBJ2-3, with D maybe TRBD2 (6 bases). The V and J ends lost 0 bases and 3 bases respectively, with 13 bases between them. CDR3 length: 15 amino acids. Germline V gene sequence: CDR1 GTSNPN, CDR2 SVGIG (reference sequence). CDR3 loop: CAWSVRGGRTDTQYF. CDR3 bases: TGTGCCTGGAGTGTGCGTGGGGGGAGGACAGATACGCAGTATTTT.

This clone was counted many times. Here the CDR3 reads CSSGRACEQYF. For the CDR3, the DNA is TGCTCTAGCGGGAGGGCCTGCGAGCAGTACTTC. The chain recombines TRBV4-3 with TRBJ2-7; 12 nucleotides line up with TRBD2. Germline CDR1 and CDR2: LGHNA and YSLEER. The CDR3 extends over 11 amino acids.

This clone was seen a few times. J is TRBJ2-7 and V is TRBV21-1; TRBD2 is taken as the D call from the table, unchecked against the DNA. TRBV21-1 is noted as a pseudogene. CDR3 length: 15 residues. CDR3 sequence reads: CASSPGTSGSCEQYF. The CDR3 bases are TGTGCCAGCAGCCCCGGGACTAGCGGGAGTTGCGAGCAGTACTTC.

The V gene is TRBV4-3, the J gene TRBJ2-3; 9 bases align to TRBD1. This CDR3 comprises 15 residues. The germline V gene encodes CDR1 LGHNA and CDR2 YSLEER. Trimming at V came to 0 bases and at J to 8 bases, leaving 6 bases not matched to a gene. The CDR3 here is CASSQEGTGTGTQYF. CDR3 nucleotide sequence: TGCGCCAGCAGCCAAGAGGGGACAGGGACGGGTACGCAGTATTTT.

A few counts support this clone. The V and J genes are TRBV5-1 and TRBJ1-5, with D maybe TRBD1 (6 bases). Germline V gene lookup returns CDR1 SGHRS and CDR2 YFSETQ. With 4 bases removed from V and 2 bases from J, the gap between germline ends came to 13 bases. There are 15 residues in the CDR3. The CDR3 nucleotides read TGCGCCAGCAGCCTAGGGGGGGCACGCAATCAGCCCCAGCATTTT. Translated, it gives CASSLGGARNQPQHF. Full variable domain (rest looked up from reference TRBV5-1 and TRBJ1-5): KAGVTQTPRYLIKTRGQQVTLSCSPISGHRSVSWYQQTPGQGLQFLFEYFSETQRNKGNFPGRFSGRQFSNSRSEMNVSTLELGDSALYLCASSLGGARNQPQHFGDGTRLSIL.

This clone was observed a few times. J is TRBJ2-1 and V is TRBV12-5; 8 bases match TRBD2. CDR1 is LGHNT and CDR2 is FRNRAP in the germline V gene. V lost 1 base to trimming and J lost 7 bases; unmatched junction nucleotides: 6. The CDR3 has 15 amino acids. The CDR3 DNA reads TGTGCTAGTGGTTTGGGTATAGCGGGAATAAATGAGCAGTTCTTC. This sequence encodes CASGLGIAGINEQFF.

This clone was counted between two and nine times. The chain uses TRBV29-1 and TRBJ2-1; 14 nucleotides match TRBD2. The CDR3 sequence is 14 residues long. V shed 7 bases and J 10 bases; nucleotides not matched to a gene: 9. The germline gives CDR1 SQVTM, CDR2 ANQGSEA. CDR3 sequence (DNA): TGCAGCGGCCGGGGGACTAGCGGGGGCCACGAGCAGTTCTTC. Its translation is CSGRGTSGGHEQFF.